The present entry profiles one T cell receptor beta chain with its context. Its antigen is currently unknown. This sample stems from a study of PD-1 blockade in classical Hodgkin lymphoma. General observations from the study: Anyone who began nivolumab under 1 year after ASCT was excluded.

Repertoires were generated with immunoSEQ multiplex PCR, while TCRdb's copy carries only in-frame clones and drops some. The repertoire holds fewer than 30,000 clones, with 85% to 90% as singletons. Autologous stem cell transplantation was followed by relapse in every patient, and brentuximab vedotin exposure varied. Thawed PBMCs were subjected to magnetic negative selection, which yielded isolated CD8+ T cells. The CDR3 has 21 amino acids. Specimen: CD8+ T cells from blood, collected at baseline. The chain links TRBV21-1 to TRBJ2-4. TRBV21-1 is flagged as a pseudogene. This sequence originates from a human donor with classical Hodgkin lymphoma. Here the CDR3 reads CASSKASGEHPPRGAKNIQYF. DNA of the CDR3: TGTGCCAGCAGCAAAGCCTCCGGGGAACACCCACCGAGGGGAGCCAAAAACATTCAGTACTTC.